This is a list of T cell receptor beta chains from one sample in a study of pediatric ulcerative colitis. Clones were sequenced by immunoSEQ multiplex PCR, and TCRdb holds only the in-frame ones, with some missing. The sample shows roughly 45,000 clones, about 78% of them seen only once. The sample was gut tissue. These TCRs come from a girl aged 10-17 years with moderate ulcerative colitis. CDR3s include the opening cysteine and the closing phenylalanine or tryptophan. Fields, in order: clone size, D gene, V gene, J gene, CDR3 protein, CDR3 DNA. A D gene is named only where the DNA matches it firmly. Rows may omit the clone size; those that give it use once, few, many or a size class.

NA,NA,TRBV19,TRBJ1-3,CASSSQRQTIGNTIYF,TGTGCCAGTTCTTCCCAAAGACAGACTATTGGAAACACCATATATTTT
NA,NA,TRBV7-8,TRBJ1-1,CASSFEVATEAFF,TGTGCCAGCAGCTTCGAGGTAGCGACTGAAGCTTTCTTT
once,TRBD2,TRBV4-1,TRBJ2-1,CASSQEGGRGEQFF,TGCGCCAGCAGCCAAGAAGGCGGGAGGGGAGAGCAGTTCTTC
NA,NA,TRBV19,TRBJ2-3,CASSVTVNTDTQYF,TGTGCCAGTTCCGTTACGGTGAACACAGATACGCAGTATTTT
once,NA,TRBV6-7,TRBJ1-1,CASWGETGMIQAFF,TGTGCCAGCTGGGGTGAAACAGGGATGATACAAGCTTTCTTT
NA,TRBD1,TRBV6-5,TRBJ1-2,CASSLTGAYGYTF,TGTGCCAGCAGCCTGACAGGGGCCTATGGCTACACCTTC
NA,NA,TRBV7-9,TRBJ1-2,CASTTAGGGGYTF,TGTGCCAGCACCACCGCGGGGGGCGGTGGCTACACCTTC
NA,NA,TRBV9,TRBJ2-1,CASSGSGSSYNEQFF,TGTGCCAGCAGCGGGAGCGGAAGCTCCTACAATGAGCAGTTCTTC
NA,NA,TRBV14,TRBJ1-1,CASSLSGVNTEAFF,TGTGCCAGCAGCCTCAGCGGGGTGAACACTGAAGCTTTCTTT
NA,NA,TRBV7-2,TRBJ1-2,CASSNRRGGYGYTF,TGTGCCAGCAGCAATCGGAGGGGCGGCTATGGCTACACCTTC
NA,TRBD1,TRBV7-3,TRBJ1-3,CASSLTGGNSGNTIYF,TGTGCCAGCAGCCTCACAGGGGGCAACTCTGGAAACACCATATATTTT
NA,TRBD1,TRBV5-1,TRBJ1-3,CASSSGTVSGNTIYF,TGCGCCAGCAGCTCCGGGACAGTCTCTGGAAACACCATATATTTT
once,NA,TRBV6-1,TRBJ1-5,CASSELGGNQPQHF,TGTGCCAGCAGTGAACTGGGGGGCAATCAGCCCCAGCATTTT
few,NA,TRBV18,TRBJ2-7,CASSTDVWEQYF,TGTGCCAGCTCAACGGACGTGTGGGAGCAGTACTTC
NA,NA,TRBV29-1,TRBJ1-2,CSVREQGPFPNYGYTF,TGCAGCGTTCGGGAACAGGGTCCTTTTCCCAACTATGGCTACACCTTC
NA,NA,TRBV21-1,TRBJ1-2,CASSKDERANYGYTF,TGTGCCAGCAGCAAAGATGAAAGAGCTAACTATGGCTACACCTTC
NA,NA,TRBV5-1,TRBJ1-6,CASSLERGLNSPLHF,TGCGCCAGCAGCTTGGAGAGAGGGCTCAATTCACCCCTCCACTTT
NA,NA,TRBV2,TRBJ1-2,CASREANYGYTF,TGTGCCAGCCGAGAAGCTAACTATGGCTACACCTTC
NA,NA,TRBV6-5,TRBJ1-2,CACRSTVNYGYTF,TGTGCCTGCCGCTCGACAGTTAACTATGGCTACACCTTC
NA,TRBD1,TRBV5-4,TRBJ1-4,CASSSGQGGEKLFF,TGTGCCAGCAGCTCCGGACAGGGTGGGGAAAAACTGTTTTTT
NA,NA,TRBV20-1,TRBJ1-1,CSVPVNTEAFF,TGCAGTGTCCCCGTGAACACTGAAGCTTTCTTT
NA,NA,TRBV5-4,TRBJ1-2,CASSAGVTNYGYTF,TGTGCCAGCAGCGCGGGAGTAACTAACTATGGCTACACCTTC
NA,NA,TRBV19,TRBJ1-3,CASSIRQAWGENTIYF,TGTGCCAGTAGTATAAGACAGGCGTGGGGAGAAAACACCATATATTTT
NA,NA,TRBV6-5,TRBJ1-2,CASSSSGGYGYTF,TGTGCCAGCAGTTCCTCGGGGGGGTATGGCTACACCTTC
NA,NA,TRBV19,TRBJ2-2,CASSIVSGGGELFF,TGTGCCAGTAGTATAGTTTCCGGGGGCGGGGAGCTGTTTTTT
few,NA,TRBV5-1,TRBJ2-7,CASSLGGSSYEQYF,TGCGCCAGCAGCTTGGGGGGGTCCTCCTACGAGCAGTACTTC
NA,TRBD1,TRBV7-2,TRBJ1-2,CASKVQGIGYTF,TGTGCCAGCAAAGTACAGGGGATCGGCTACACCTTC
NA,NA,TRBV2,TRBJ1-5,CASKEYDSNQPQHF,TGTGCCAGCAAAGAATACGATAGCAATCAGCCCCAGCATTTT
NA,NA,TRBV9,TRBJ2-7,CASSVGRGRNF,TGTGCCAGCAGCGTAGGTCGGGGTCGGAACTTC
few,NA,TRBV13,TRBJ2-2,CASSLGLVAGELFF,TGTGCCAGCAGCTTAGGACTAGTCGCCGGGGAGCTGTTTTTT
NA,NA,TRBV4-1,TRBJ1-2,CASSQVQGKTNYGYTF,TGCGCCAGCAGCCAAGTACAGGGAAAGACTAACTATGGCTACACCTTC
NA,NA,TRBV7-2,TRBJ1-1,CASSLPPGARGAFF,TGTGCCAGCAGCTTGCCGCCCGGGGCTCGCGGAGCTTTCTTT
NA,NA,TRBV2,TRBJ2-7,CASSVDSPRVSHEQYF,TGTGCCAGCAGTGTAGATAGTCCCCGTGTCTCCCACGAGCAGTACTTC
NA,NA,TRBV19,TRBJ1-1,CASSIDEGLNTEAFF,TGTGCCAGTAGTATAGATGAGGGACTGAACACTGAAGCTTTCTTT
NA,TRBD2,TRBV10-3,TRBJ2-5,CAISGGGVGSAEETQYF,TGTGCCATCAGTGGGGGGGGTGTAGGGTCCGCCGAAGAGACCCAGTACTTC
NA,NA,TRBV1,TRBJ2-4,CTSSHRGGNIQYF,TGCACCAGCAGCCACAGGGGAGGGAACATTCAGTACTTC
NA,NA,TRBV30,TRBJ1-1,CAYNPSDKNTEAFF,TGTGCCTATAACCCTTCGGACAAGAACACTGAAGCTTTCTTT
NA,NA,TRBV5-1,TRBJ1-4,CASSLDTWELTTNEKLFF,TGCGCCAGCAGCTTGGACACCTGGGAACTCACAACTAATGAAAAACTGTTTTTT
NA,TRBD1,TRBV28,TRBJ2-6,CASSQDRGKASGANVLTF,TGTGCCAGCAGCCAAGACAGGGGCAAAGCTTCTGGGGCCAACGTCCTGACTTTC
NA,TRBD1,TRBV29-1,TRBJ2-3,CSVTGGTDTQYF,TGCAGCGTAACAGGGGGCACAGATACGCAGTATTTT
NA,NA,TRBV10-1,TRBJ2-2,CASSRAGTGELFF,TGCGCCAGCAGTAGAGCAGGCACCGGGGAGCTGTTTTTT
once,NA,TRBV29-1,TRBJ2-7,CSVLMTRTTTYEQYF,TGCAGCGTTCTCATGACAAGGACGACGACCTACGAGCAGTACTTC
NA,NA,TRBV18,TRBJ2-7,CASSPPSQGPWEQYF,TGTGCCAGCTCACCACCCTCGCAGGGACCCTGGGAGCAGTACTTC
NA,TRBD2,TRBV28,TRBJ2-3,CASSSLAGHTDTQYF,TGTGCCAGCAGTTCTCTAGCGGGCCACACAGATACGCAGTATTTT
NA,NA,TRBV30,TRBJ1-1,CAWSTQWGNTEAFF,TGTGCCTGGAGCACCCAGTGGGGGAACACTGAAGCTTTCTTT
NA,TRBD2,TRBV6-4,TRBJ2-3,CASRTSGSTDTQYF,TGTGCCAGCAGAACTAGCGGAAGCACAGATACGCAGTATTTT
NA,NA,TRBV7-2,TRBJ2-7,CASSRTGYSYEQYF,TGTGCCAGCAGCCGTACAGGGTACTCCTACGAGCAGTACTTC
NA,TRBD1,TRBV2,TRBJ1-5,CASSGTGSQPQHF,TGTGCCAGCAGTGGGACAGGGTCCCAGCCCCAGCATTTT
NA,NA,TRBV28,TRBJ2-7,CASYSTGAAYEQYF,TGTGCCAGCTATTCGACAGGAGCCGCATACGAGCAGTACTTC
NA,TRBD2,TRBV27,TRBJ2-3,CASSNLAGGRSDTQYF,TGTGCCAGCAGTAATCTAGCGGGGGGCCGGTCAGATACGCAGTATTTT
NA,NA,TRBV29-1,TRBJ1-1,CSAGRGGSAEAFF,TGCAGCGCCGGTCGGGGGGGTTCGGCTGAAGCTTTCTTT
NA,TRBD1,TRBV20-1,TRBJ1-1,CSASAQGGAFF,TGCAGTGCTAGCGCCCAGGGGGGAGCTTTCTTT
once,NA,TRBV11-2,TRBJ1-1,CASSLGGGDIFEAFF,TGTGCCAGCAGCTTAGGCGGGGGCGACATCTTCGAAGCTTTCTTT
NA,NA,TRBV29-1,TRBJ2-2,CSVYTVGLGELFF,TGCAGCGTCTACACGGTAGGGCTCGGGGAGCTGTTTTTT
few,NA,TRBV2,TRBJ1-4,CASRWGQESEKLFF,TGTGCCAGCAGGTGGGGACAAGAGAGTGAAAAACTGTTTTTT
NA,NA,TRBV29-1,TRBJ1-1,CSVERGGMSTEAFF,TGCAGCGTTGAAAGAGGGGGTATGAGCACTGAAGCTTTCTTT
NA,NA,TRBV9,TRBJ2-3,CASSVDNTDTQYF,TGTGCCAGCAGCGTAGATAACACAGATACGCAGTATTTT
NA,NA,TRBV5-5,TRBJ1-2,CASSYGGVVNYGYTF,TGTGCCAGCAGCTACGGAGGGGTGGTGAACTATGGCTACACCTTC
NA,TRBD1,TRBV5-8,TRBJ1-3,CASSLQGARGNTIYF,TGTGCCAGCAGCTTGCAGGGGGCGAGAGGAAACACCATATATTTT